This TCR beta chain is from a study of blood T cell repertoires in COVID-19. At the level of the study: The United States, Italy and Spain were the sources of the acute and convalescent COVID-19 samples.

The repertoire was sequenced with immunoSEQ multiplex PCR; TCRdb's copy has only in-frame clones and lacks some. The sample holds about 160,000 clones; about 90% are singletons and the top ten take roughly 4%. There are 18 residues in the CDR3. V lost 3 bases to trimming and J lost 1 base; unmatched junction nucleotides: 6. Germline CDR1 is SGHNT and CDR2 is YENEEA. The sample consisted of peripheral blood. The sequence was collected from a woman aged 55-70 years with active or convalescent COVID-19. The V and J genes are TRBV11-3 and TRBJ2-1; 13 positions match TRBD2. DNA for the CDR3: TGTGCCAGCAGCTTCTCCGGGACTAGCGGGGAATCCTACAATGAGCAGTTCTTC. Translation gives CASSFSGTSGESYNEQFF.